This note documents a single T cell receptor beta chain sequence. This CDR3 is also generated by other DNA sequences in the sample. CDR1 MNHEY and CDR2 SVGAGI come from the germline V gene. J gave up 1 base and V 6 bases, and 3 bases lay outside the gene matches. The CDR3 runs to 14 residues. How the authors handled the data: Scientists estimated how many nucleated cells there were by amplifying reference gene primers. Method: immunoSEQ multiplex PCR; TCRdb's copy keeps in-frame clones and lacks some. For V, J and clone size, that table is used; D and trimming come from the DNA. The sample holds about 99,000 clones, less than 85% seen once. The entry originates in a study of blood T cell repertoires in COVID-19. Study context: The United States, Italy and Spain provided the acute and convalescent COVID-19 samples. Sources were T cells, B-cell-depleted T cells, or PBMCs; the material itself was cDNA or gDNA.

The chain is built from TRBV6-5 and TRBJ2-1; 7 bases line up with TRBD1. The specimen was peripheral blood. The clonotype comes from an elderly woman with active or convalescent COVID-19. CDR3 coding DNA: TGTGCCAGCAGACCGGGACAGTCCTACAATGAGCAGTTCTTC. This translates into CASRPGQSYNEQFF.